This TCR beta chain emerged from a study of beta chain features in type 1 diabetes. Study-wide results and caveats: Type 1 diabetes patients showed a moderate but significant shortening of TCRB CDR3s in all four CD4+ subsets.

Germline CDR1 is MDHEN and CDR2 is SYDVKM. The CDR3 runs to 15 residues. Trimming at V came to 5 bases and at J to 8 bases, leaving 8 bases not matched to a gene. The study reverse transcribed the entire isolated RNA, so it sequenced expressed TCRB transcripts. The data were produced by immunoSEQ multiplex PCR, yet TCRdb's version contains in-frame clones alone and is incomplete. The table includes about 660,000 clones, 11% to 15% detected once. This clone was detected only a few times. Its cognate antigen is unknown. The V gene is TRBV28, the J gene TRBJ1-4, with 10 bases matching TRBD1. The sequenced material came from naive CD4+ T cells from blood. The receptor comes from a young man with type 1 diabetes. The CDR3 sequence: CASSTAGTGVEKLFF. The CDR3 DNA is TGTGCCAGCAGTACCGCCGGGACAGGGGTCGAAAAACTGTTTTTT.